These 25 T cell receptor beta chains originate from one sample sequenced in a study of blood T cell repertoires in COVID-19. This table comes from immunoSEQ multiplex PCR, and its TCRdb copy is limited to in-frame clones, with some not included. The sample includes 70,000 or so clones, 88% of them seen just once. The sequenced sample was peripheral blood. These receptors were taken from a human donor in a cohort sampled during active COVID-19.

This clone occurred a few times. The DNA of the CDR3 is TGTGCCAGCAGTTTGCGACTAGCGGGAGGCGGTGAGCAGTTCTTC. Its translation is CASSLRLAGGGEQFF. The V call is TRBV27, the J call TRBJ2-1, with 13 bases identical to TRBD2. The CDR3 runs 15 residues. The V gene's germline CDR1 is MNHEY and CDR2 SMNVEV (reference sequence). Trimming at V came to 3 bases and at J to 9 bases, leaving 5 bases not matched to a gene.

The chain joins TRBV28 to TRBJ1-4, with a possible D match to TRBD1 (5 bases). The CDR3 has 14 amino acids. V was trimmed by 7 bases and J by 4 bases, leaving 13 bases between them. Germline V gives CDR1 MDHEN, CDR2 SYDVKM. CDR3 residues: CASNGGLGNEKLFF. DNA for the CDR3: TGTGCCAGCAACGGGGGTTTGGGTAATGAAAAACTGTTTTTT.

Written as DNA, the CDR3 is TGTGCCAGTAGTATCGTGGGCTCCCTAGCCAAAAACATTCAGTACTTC. The encoded protein is CASSIVGSLAKNIQYF. J is TRBJ2-4 and V is TRBV19; D remains unclear. The CDR3 consists of 16 residues. The germline CDR1 and CDR2 sequences are LNHDA and SQIVND (reference sequence). V lost 3 bases to trimming and J lost 0 bases, with 12 bases between them.

V usage is TRBV29-1 and J usage is TRBJ2-1; 13 bases fit TRBD2. The CDR3 runs to 16 residues. The germline V gene has CDR1 SQVTM and CDR2 ANQGSEA. Trimming at V came to 0 bases and at J to 4 bases, leaving 3 bases not matched to a gene. CDR3 sequence: CSVEEGTSGVYNEQFF. The CDR3 nucleotides read TGCAGCGTTGAAGAGGGGACTAGCGGGGTTTACAATGAGCAGTTCTTC.

The CDR3 DNA sequence: TGCAGCGTGAGAGACAGGGGTGAAGCTTTCTTT. It yields the protein CSVRDRGEAFF. The rearrangement links TRBV29-1 to TRBJ1-1, with TRBD1 identical over 8 bases. The CDR3 runs to 11 residues. The germline V gene encodes CDR1 SQVTM and CDR2 ANQGSEA. The ends lost 6 bases at V and 7 bases at J; junction bases unmatched: 4.

The CDR3 here is CASSLAGQNQPQHF. For the CDR3, the DNA is TGTGCCAGCAGCTTAGCGGGACAGAATCAGCCCCAGCATTTT. V usage is TRBV11-2 and J usage is TRBJ1-5, with TRBD1 matching over 7 bases. This CDR3 has 14 residues. V was pared by 1 base and J by 4 bases, with 1 base of the junction left unmatched. Germline-derived CDR1 and CDR2 are SGHAT and FQNNGV.

This chain connects TRBV5-8 to TRBJ2-7, with TRBD2 identical over 14 bases. V gave up 0 bases and J gave up 3 bases; unmatched junction bases: 2. Germline CDR1 is SGHTS and CDR2 is YDEGEE. The CDR3 length is 16 residues. The CDR3 here is CASSLGGLAGDYEQYF. The DNA for the CDR3 is TGTGCCAGCAGCTTGGGGGGACTAGCGGGAGACTACGAGCAGTACTTC.

The CDR3: CASSLRLASLMYNEQFF. The CDR3 nucleotides are TGTGCCAGCAGTCTCAGACTAGCGAGTCTTATGTACAATGAGCAGTTCTTC. The rearrangement links TRBV27 to TRBJ2-1, with 8 positions matching TRBD2. CDR1 and CDR2 from the germline V gene are MNHEY and SMNVEV (reference sequence). Trimming at V came to 5 bases and at J to 4 bases, leaving 13 bases not matched to a gene. The CDR3 has 17 amino acids.

The rearrangement links TRBV2 to TRBJ1-5, with 8 positions matching TRBD1. V trimming: 6 bases; J trimming: 3 bases; junction bases outside the gene matches: 7. Per the germline V gene, CDR1 is SNHLY and CDR2 is FYNNEI. This CDR3 is built from 15 residues. CDR3 coding DNA: TGTGCCAGCAGCGGGGGGACAGGCCACAATCAGCCCCAGCATTTT. Protein product: CASSGGTGHNQPQHF.

V gene TRBV5-1 combines with J gene TRBJ2-3; 11 bases are a match to TRBD2. V was pared by 5 bases and J by 4 bases, with 15 bases of the junction left unmatched. Germline values: CDR1 SGHRS, CDR2 YFSETQ. The CDR3 has 18 residues. The CDR3 reads CASSNPGLAGLQADTQYF. CDR3 sequence (DNA): TGCGCCAGCAGTAATCCCGGACTAGCGGGCCTCCAGGCAGATACGCAGTATTTT.

The chain combines TRBV5-1 with TRBJ1-1; 8 nucleotides agree with TRBD1. J lost 5 bases, V lost 7 bases, and 10 bases had no gene match. The germline V gene has CDR1 SGHRS and CDR2 YFSETQ. The CDR3 is 14 amino acids. The DNA of the CDR3 is TGCGCCAGCGCTAGGGCGGACAGGGCTACTGAAGCTTTCTTT. This codes for CASARADRATEAFF.

V gene TRBV5-6 combines with J gene TRBJ2-2; TRBD1 matches at 7 bases. CDR3 length: 16 amino acids. Germline V lookup: CDR1 SGHDT, CDR2 YYEEEE. Losses at the gene ends were 2 bases for V and 0 bases for J; bases not matched to a gene: 4. In DNA, the CDR3 is TGTGCCAGCAGCTTACCGGGACAGACGAACACCGGGGAGCTGTTTTTT. Its protein product is CASSLPGQTNTGELFF.

V usage is TRBV5-1 and J usage is TRBJ1-2; D remains ambiguous. CDR1 and CDR2 from the germline V gene are SGHRS and YFSETQ. The CDR3 length is 16 residues. V was trimmed by 0 bases and J by 4 bases, leaving 16 bases between them. CDR3 loop: CASSLDPGTLLYGYTF. The DNA of the CDR3 is TGCGCCAGCAGCTTGGACCCGGGAACGTTGCTCTATGGCTACACCTTC.

This chain links TRBV3-1 (or the pseudogene TRBV3-2) with TRBJ2-2; D might be TRBD2 (5 bases). The CDR3 extends over 16 amino acids. The germline CDR1 and CDR2 sequences are LGHDT and YNNKEL (reference sequence). Trimming took off 1 base at V and 5 bases at J, with 14 bases between the two ends. The CDR3: CASSQGALTGTGELFF. For the CDR3, the DNA is TGTGCCAGCAGCCAAGGAGCACTCACGGGGACCGGGGAGCTGTTTTTT.

This chain links TRBV29-1 with TRBJ1-1; weak D call: TRBD1 (5 bases). CDR1 SQVTM and CDR2 ANQGSEA come from the germline V gene. Trimming stripped 6 bases from V and 11 bases from J, with 19 bases between. This CDR3 has 12 amino acids. For the CDR3, the DNA is TGCAGCGTCACACCATGGGGGGAGGAGGCTTTCTTT. Translation gives CSVTPWGEEAFF.

This CDR3 reads CASSLGRVDGGYTF. DNA of the CDR3: TGTGCCAGCAGCTTAGGCAGGGTTGATGGTGGCTACACCTTC. The J gene is TRBJ1-2, the V gene TRBV11-2; maybe TRBD1 (5 bases). Germline-derived CDR1 and CDR2 are SGHAT and FQNNGV. The CDR3 length is 14 residues. The V end lost 1 base, the J end lost 7 bases, and 13 bases lay between the germline ends.

This chain uses TRBV10-2 with TRBJ1-2; 10 bases align to TRBD1. The CDR3 is made up of 16 amino acids. Germline loops: CDR1 WSHSY, CDR2 SAAADI. V lost 3 bases, J lost 4 bases, and 8 bases stayed unmatched. The CDR3, as DNA: TGCGCCAGCAGTGACCGGGACAGGGGTGGAAGCTATGGCTACACCTTC. Amino acid sequence: CASSDRDRGGSYGYTF.

The V gene is TRBV6-5, the J gene TRBJ2-7, with 7 bases that match TRBD1. The junction had 2 bases not matched to a gene; V was cut back by 0 bases and J by 0 bases. Germline V gene data show CDR1 as MNHEY and CDR2 as SVGAGI. The CDR3 spans 15 residues. The CDR3 nucleotides are TGTGCCAGCAGTTACTCCCGGGACAGCTCCTACGAGCAGTACTTC. Its protein is CASSYSRDSSYEQYF.

The chain has TRBV14 and TRBJ2-1; 9 nucleotides align to TRBD2. This CDR3 is built from 18 residues. With 3 bases clipped from V and 9 bases from J, the junction kept 18 bases outside the gene matches. The V gene's germline CDR1 is SGHDN and CDR2 FVKESK. Here the CDR3 reads CASSHLNTGTSKGGEQFF. DNA of the CDR3: TGTGCCAGCAGCCATCTCAATACCGGGACTAGCAAAGGAGGTGAGCAGTTCTTC.

V and J are TRBV6-4 and TRBJ2-7, with TRBD2 matching 8 bases. The CDR3 loop spans 16 amino acids. Germline trimming cut 2 bases from V and 3 bases from J; bases unmatched to any gene: 9. Germline V lookup: CDR1 MRHNA, CDR2 SNTAGT. The DNA for the CDR3 is TGTGCCAGCAGTGACGGCGGGAGGTCCCTCTACTACGAGCAGTACGTC. This sequence encodes CASSDGGRSLYYEQYV.

This clone was observed once. The chain links TRBV27 to TRBJ1-1; 7 bases are shared with TRBD1. This CDR3 spans 15 amino acids. Trimming took 0 bases from V and 4 from J; bases not matched to a gene: 5. Germline CDR1 reads MNHEY; CDR2 reads SMNVEV (reference sequence). The CDR3 DNA is TGTGCCAGCAGTTTATCCGCGACAGGGTTCACTGAAGCTTTCTTT. Encoded protein: CASSLSATGFTEAFF.

A remark on this clone: One end of the junction varies from germline; a read error may be responsible. The chain uses TRBV27 and TRBJ1-2; 8 positions match TRBD1. Germline CDR1 reads MNHEY; CDR2 reads SMNVEV (reference sequence). This CDR3 is built from 15 residues. CDR3 nucleotide sequence: TGTGCCAGCAGTTTTTCTGCAGGGGGCCCGGGTGGCGAGGACTTC. This encodes CASSFSAGGPGGEDF.

The gene calls are TRBV5-4 and TRBJ2-5; 7 nucleotides line up with TRBD2. The CDR3 covers 15 residues. The V segment lost 2 bases and the J segment 3 bases; nucleotides outside the gene matches: 7. Germline CDR1 reads SGHNT; CDR2 reads YYREEE (reference sequence). The CDR3 sequence: CASSFRSSGEETQYF. For the CDR3, the DNA is TGTGCCAGCAGCTTTAGGTCTAGCGGTGAAGAGACCCAGTACTTC.

The gene calls are TRBV5-5 and TRBJ1-1; 9 bases agree with TRBD1. Germline lookup yields CDR1 SGHKS and CDR2 YYEKEE (reference sequence). Trimming at V came to 4 bases and at J to 5 bases, leaving 6 bases not matched to a gene. There are 14 residues in the CDR3. The CDR3 region is CASSGGQGWTEAFF. DNA for the CDR3: TGTGCCAGCAGCGGGGGACAGGGTTGGACTGAAGCTTTCTTT.

The chain carries TRBV14 and TRBJ2-5; 8 positions match TRBD1. Germline CDR1 SGHDN, CDR2 FVKESK. V shed 1 base, J shed 5 bases, and the junction held 9 bases outside the gene matches. The CDR3 covers 16 residues. The CDR3 spells CASSQGQGAVRETQYF. CDR3 nucleotides: TGTGCCAGCAGCCAAGGGCAGGGGGCAGTAAGGGAGACCCAGTACTTC.